This T cell receptor beta chain came from a study of cytomegalovirus exposure and HLA in healthy donors. On the study more broadly: The 110 or so validation repertoires used the same platform as the approximately 670 first-cohort repertoires, a later analysis reported.

The V end lost 8 bases, the J end lost 5 bases, and 13 bases lay between the germline ends. This CDR3 has 13 residues. Germline lookup yields CDR1 SNHLY and CDR2 FYNNEI. Study outcomes and limitations: Cytomegalovirus-associated status was assigned to fewer than 200 TCR beta chains. For cytomegalovirus status, the classifier reportedly gave diagnoses with high specificity and sensitivity. The tendency of first-cohort TCR clusters to co-occur in the 120 validation repertoires was identified by a subsequent analysis.

Concerning this clone: The antigen is unknown.

Here immunoSEQ multiplex PCR was the method, and the copy in TCRdb shows in-frame clones only, minus some. Counted here are 110,000 to 150,000 clones, about 94% occurring once; the ten biggest clones make up 1.8%. This clonotype originated in a man aged 18 to 29 in good health and CMV-seropositive. Sample: PBMCs. The V call is TRBV2, the J call TRBJ2-1; perhaps TRBD1 as D (5 bases). CDR3 nucleotide sequence: TGTGCCAGCCAGCAGGGCTACAACAATGAGCAGTTCTTC. It encodes CASQQGYNNEQFF.